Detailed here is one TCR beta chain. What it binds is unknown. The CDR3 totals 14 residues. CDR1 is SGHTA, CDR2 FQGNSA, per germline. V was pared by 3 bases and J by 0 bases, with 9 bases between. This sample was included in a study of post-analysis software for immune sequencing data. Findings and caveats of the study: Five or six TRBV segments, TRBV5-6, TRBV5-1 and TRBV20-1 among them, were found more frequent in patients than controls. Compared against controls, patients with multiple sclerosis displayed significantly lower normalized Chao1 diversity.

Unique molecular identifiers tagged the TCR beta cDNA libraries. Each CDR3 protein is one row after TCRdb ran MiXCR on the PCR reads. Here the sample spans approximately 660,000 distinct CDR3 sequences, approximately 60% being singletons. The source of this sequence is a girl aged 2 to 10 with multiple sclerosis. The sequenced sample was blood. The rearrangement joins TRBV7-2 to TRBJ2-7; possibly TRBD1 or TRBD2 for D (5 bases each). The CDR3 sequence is CASSLGEYSYEQYF. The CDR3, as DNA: TGTGCCAGCAGCTTGGGGGAGTACTCCTACGAGCAGTACTTC. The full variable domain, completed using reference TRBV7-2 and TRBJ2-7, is GAGVSQSPSNKVTEKGKDVELRCDPISGHTALYWYRQSLGQGLEFLIYFQGNSAPDKSGLPSDRFSAERTGGSVSTLTIQRTQQEDSAVYLCASSLGEYSYEQYFGPGTRLTVT.